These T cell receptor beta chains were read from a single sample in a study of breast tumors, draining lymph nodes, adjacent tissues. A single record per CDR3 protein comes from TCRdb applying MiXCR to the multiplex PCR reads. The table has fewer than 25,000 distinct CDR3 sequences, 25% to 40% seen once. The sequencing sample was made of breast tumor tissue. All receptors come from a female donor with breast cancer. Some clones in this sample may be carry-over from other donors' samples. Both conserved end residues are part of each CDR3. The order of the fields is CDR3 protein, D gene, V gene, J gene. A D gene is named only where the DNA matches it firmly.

CASSLLAFNEQFF	-	TRBV7-3	TRBJ2-1
CASRSGRAYVVDEQFF	TRBD2	TRBV19	TRBJ2-1
CATRGYTGELFF	-	TRBV24-1	TRBJ2-2
CASSRDLDYEQYF	-	TRBV7-9	TRBJ2-7
CASSIAGRGHLTDTQYF	-	TRBV19	TRBJ2-3
CSVRTGVNQPQHF	TRBD1	TRBV29-1	TRBJ1-5
CASSLAGGPTNEKLFF	-	TRBV7-9	TRBJ1-4
CATSRPQGVGSYEQYF	-	TRBV15	TRBJ2-7
CASSLDQGAIPLHF	-	TRBV7-2	TRBJ1-6
CASSPRTGRNTEAFF	TRBD1	TRBV5-1	TRBJ1-1
CSAVLGMENTGELFF	-	TRBV20-1	TRBJ2-2
CASSLVARGLFGYTF	-	TRBV5-8	TRBJ1-2
CASGFGLVLLNEQFF	TRBD2	TRBV12-5	TRBJ2-1
CASTAYRAGDEQYF	-	TRBV11-3	TRBJ2-7
CASSPGPGLRSYEQYF	-	TRBV4-1	TRBJ2-7
CASGQGGRDEQYF	TRBD1	TRBV28	TRBJ2-7
CASSRDSGEQYF	TRBD1	TRBV2	TRBJ2-7
CASSVSAGREADTQYF	TRBD2	TRBV25-1	TRBJ2-3
CAWRIPNSGSRGQFF	TRBD2	TRBV30	TRBJ2-1
CASSTWDSQINQPQHF	TRBD1	TRBV19	TRBJ1-5
CASSLEETGKETQYF	-	TRBV12-3/TRBV12-4	TRBJ2-5
CASSQDDQAYGANVLTF	-	TRBV4-2	TRBJ2-6
CASSLGDSSGNTIYF	TRBD1	TRBV5-1	TRBJ1-3
CASSAGGGAGQPQHF	-	TRBV9	TRBJ1-5
CASSPGLPGDNEQFF	-	TRBV5-4	TRBJ2-1
CASSHRIDRINEQFF	-	TRBV7-9	TRBJ2-1
CASSNPGGAGETQYF	TRBD1	TRBV7-6	TRBJ2-5
CASSQEYSSPDTQYF	-	TRBV4-2	TRBJ2-3
CAGTGRAGTGELFF	TRBD2	TRBV6-1	TRBJ2-2
CASSQDFSGSAADTQYF	-	TRBV4-2	TRBJ2-3
CASSQEGAGAREQFF	-	TRBV4-1	TRBJ2-1
CASSLGDRVEQYF	TRBD1	TRBV5-4	TRBJ2-7
CASSLEQVLAKNIQYF	-	TRBV5-8	TRBJ2-4
CSATPGIGDTEAFF	-	TRBV20-1	TRBJ1-1
CASSLVQGGGYTF	-	TRBV5-8	TRBJ1-2
CASSLEPGSEAFF	-	TRBV7-9	TRBJ1-1
CSVVGGPYEQYF	-	TRBV29-1	TRBJ2-7
CSVASTGSSGLGYTF	TRBD1	TRBV29-1	TRBJ1-2